These T cell receptor beta chains were read from a single sample in a study of shared clonotypes between healthy human individuals. Measured with immunoSEQ multiplex PCR; TCRdb has only the in-frame clones, and not every one. The sample includes under 1,100,000 clones, about four fifths of them seen just once. Sequencing was done on a sample of memory CD4+ T cells from PBMCs. Receptor source: a man aged 18 to 29 in good health. Some clones in this sample may be carry-over from other donors' samples. CDR3s include the opening cysteine and the closing phenylalanine or tryptophan. D genes are given only for firm matches. Where a row states a size, it is once, few, many or the class of an expanded clone; other rows omit it.

length	D	V	size	J	CDR3	DNA
15	NA	TRBV11-2	NA	TRBJ2-1	CASRLTTGNYNEQFF	TGTGCCAGCAGATTAACCACAGGGAATTACAATGAGCAGTTCTTC
19	TRBD2	TRBV2	NA	TRBJ2-7	CASTIRVGGTSDHPCEQYF	TGTGCCAGCACCATCCGGGTCGGGGGGACTAGCGATCATCCCTGCGAGCAGTACTTC
11	NA	TRBV6-5	few	TRBJ2-5	CASRNRGGQYF	TGTGCCAGCAGGAACCGAGGAGGGCAGTACTTC
15	NA	TRBV28	NA	TRBJ1-5	CASSFGTQGVQPQHF	TGTGCCAGCAGTTTCGGTACCCAGGGTGTTCAGCCCCAGCATTTT
18	NA	TRBV12-1	NA	TRBJ2-6	CASSMTNVGQSRANVLTF	TGTGCCAGCAGCATGACGAATGTAGGACAAAGTCGGGCCAACGTCCTGACTTTC
15	TRBD1	TRBV28	NA	TRBJ1-3	CASSSPGTGTNTIYF	TGTGCCAGCAGTTCCCCCGGGACAGGGACCAACACCATATATTTT
12	NA	TRBV2	NA	TRBJ2-1	CASSDAGYGQFF	TGTGCCAGCAGTGACGCAGGGTACGGGCAGTTCTTC
13	NA	TRBV25-1	NA	TRBJ1-4	CASSEFPREKLFF	TGTGCCAGCAGTGAATTTCCGAGGGAAAAACTGTTTTTT
13	NA	TRBV30	NA	TRBJ1-5	CAWSVPPDQPQHF	TGTGCCTGGAGTGTACCTCCGGATCAGCCCCAGCATTTT
15	TRBD1	TRBV6-6	few	TRBJ1-2	CASSSPSGTVHGYTF	TGTGCCAGCAGTAGCCCCTCAGGGACAGTTCATGGCTACACCTTC
11	NA	TRBV28	NA	TRBJ1-2	CASRDNYGYTF	TGTGCCAGCAGGGATAACTATGGCTACACCTTC
19	TRBD2	TRBV28	NA	TRBJ2-1	CASSSRALIGGRALNEQFF	TGTGCCAGCAGTTCACGGGCCCTAATCGGCGGGAGGGCCCTCAATGAGCAGTTCTTC
14	TRBD2	TRBV5-6	NA	TRBJ2-3	CASSEGSGGDTQYF	TGTGCCAGCAGCGAAGGGTCGGGGGGAGATACGCAGTATTTT
13	NA	TRBV30	NA	TRBJ2-1	CAGLPRPYNEQFF	TGTGCCGGATTACCACGACCTTACAATGAGCAGTTCTTC
13	TRBD1	TRBV5-1	NA	TRBJ1-2	CASSVTGDYGYTF	TGCGCCAGCAGCGTGACAGGGGACTATGGCTACACCTTC
11	NA	TRBV28	NA	TRBJ2-5	CASNYGGTQYF	TGTGCCAGCAACTACGGCGGGACCCAGTACTTC
14	NA	TRBV11-2	NA	TRBJ2-7	CASSATPDTYEQYF	TGTGCCAGCAGCGCAACGCCCGATACCTACGAGCAGTACTTC
15	TRBD2	TRBV5-4	few	TRBJ2-5	CASSSGTSGRETQYF	TGTGCCAGCAGCTCCGGGACTAGCGGGAGGGAGACCCAGTACTTC
17	NA	TRBV4-1	NA	TRBJ2-1	CASSPPLGDRSAGEQFF	TGCGCCAGCAGCCCTCCCCTTGGGGACAGATCAGCGGGGGAGCAGTTCTTC
16	NA	TRBV5-5	NA	TRBJ1-5	CASSLESGDGNQPQHF	TGTGCCAGCAGCTTGGAGTCAGGGGATGGCAATCAGCCCCAGCATTTT
13	NA	TRBV7-3	NA	TRBJ2-1	CASSLFGGNEQFF	TGTGCCAGCAGCTTATTTGGGGGAAATGAGCAGTTCTTC
14	NA	TRBV7-2	NA	TRBJ2-3	CASSLTSGTDTQYF	TGTGCCAGCAGCTTAACTAGTGGCACAGATACGCAGTATTTT
17	TRBD1	TRBV27	NA	TRBJ2-2	CASRRGTGTSNTGELFF	TGTGCCAGCAGAAGAGGGACAGGGACTTCAAACACCGGGGAGCTGTTTTTT
13	TRBD2	TRBV28	NA	TRBJ2-7	CASTSGRAVEQYF	TGTGCCAGCACCAGCGGGAGGGCCGTCGAGCAGTACTTC
13	NA	TRBV2	NA	TRBJ2-3	CASSEDLTDTQYF	TGTGCCAGCAGTGAAGACCTCACAGATACGCAGTATTTT
14	NA	TRBV7-2	NA	TRBJ2-1	CASSLFRGYNEQFF	TGTGCCAGCAGCTTATTCAGGGGTTACAATGAGCAGTTCTTC
17	TRBD2	TRBV28	few	TRBJ2-1	CASSLWGLASTYNEQFF	TGTGCCAGCAGTTTATGGGGACTAGCTTCCACTTACAATGAGCAGTTCTTC
17	TRBD1	TRBV19	NA	TRBJ1-5	CASSIRRGQGSNQPQHF	TGTGCCAGTAGTATCCGTCGGGGACAGGGAAGTAATCAGCCCCAGCATTTT
15	TRBD2	TRBV7-2	NA	TRBJ2-3	CASSSRTSGTDTQYF	TGTGCCAGCAGCTCCAGGACTAGCGGCACAGATACGCAGTATTTT
15	NA	TRBV5-1	once	TRBJ2-5	CASSLGVQGGETQYF	TGCGCCAGCAGCTTGGGCGTGCAGGGCGGAGAGACCCAGTACTTC
14	NA	TRBV9	NA	TRBJ1-5	CASSVGNSNQPQHF	TGTGCCAGCAGCGTCGGTAATAGCAATCAGCCCCAGCATTTT
14	NA	TRBV5-1	NA	TRBJ1-2	CASSPTGVTYGYTF	TGCGCCAGCAGCCCTACAGGAGTAACCTATGGCTACACCTTC
18	TRBD2	TRBV10-3	NA	TRBJ2-6	CAISAREGLHSGANVLTF	TGTGCCATCAGTGCTAGGGAGGGACTACACTCTGGGGCCAACGTCCTGACTTTC
11	NA	TRBV5-1	NA	TRBJ2-7	CASSSSYEQYF	TGCGCCAGCAGCAGCTCCTACGAGCAGTACTTC
11	NA	TRBV7-2	once	TRBJ1-2	CASSLLSGYTF	TGTGCCAGCAGCTTACTTTCTGGCTACACCTTC
13	NA	TRBV19	once	TRBJ1-3	CASSEWGLNTIYF	TGTGCCAGTAGTGAATGGGGGCTCAACACCATATATTTT
20	NA	TRBV14	NA	TRBJ2-4	CASSRAPPTDPGLAKNIQYF	TGTGCCAGCAGCCGTGCCCCACCCACCGACCCAGGGTTAGCCAAAAACATTCAGTACTTC